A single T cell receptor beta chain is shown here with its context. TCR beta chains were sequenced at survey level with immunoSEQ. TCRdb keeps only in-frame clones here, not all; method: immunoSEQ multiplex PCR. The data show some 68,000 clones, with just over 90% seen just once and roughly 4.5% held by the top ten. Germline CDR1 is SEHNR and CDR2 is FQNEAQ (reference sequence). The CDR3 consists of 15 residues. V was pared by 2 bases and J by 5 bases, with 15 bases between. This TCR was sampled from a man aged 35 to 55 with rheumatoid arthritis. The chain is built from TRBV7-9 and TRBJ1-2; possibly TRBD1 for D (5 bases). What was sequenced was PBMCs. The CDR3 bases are TGTGCCAGCAGCTTACCGGGGGGTGGCTATTATGGCTACACCTTC. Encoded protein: CASSLPGGGYYGYTF. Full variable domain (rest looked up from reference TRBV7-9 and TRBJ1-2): DTGVSQNPRHKITKRGQNVTFRCDPISEHNRLYWYRQTLGQGPEFLTYFQNEAQLEKSRLLSDRFSAERPKGSFSTLEIQRTEQGDSAMYLCASSLPGGGYYGYTFGSGTRLTVV.